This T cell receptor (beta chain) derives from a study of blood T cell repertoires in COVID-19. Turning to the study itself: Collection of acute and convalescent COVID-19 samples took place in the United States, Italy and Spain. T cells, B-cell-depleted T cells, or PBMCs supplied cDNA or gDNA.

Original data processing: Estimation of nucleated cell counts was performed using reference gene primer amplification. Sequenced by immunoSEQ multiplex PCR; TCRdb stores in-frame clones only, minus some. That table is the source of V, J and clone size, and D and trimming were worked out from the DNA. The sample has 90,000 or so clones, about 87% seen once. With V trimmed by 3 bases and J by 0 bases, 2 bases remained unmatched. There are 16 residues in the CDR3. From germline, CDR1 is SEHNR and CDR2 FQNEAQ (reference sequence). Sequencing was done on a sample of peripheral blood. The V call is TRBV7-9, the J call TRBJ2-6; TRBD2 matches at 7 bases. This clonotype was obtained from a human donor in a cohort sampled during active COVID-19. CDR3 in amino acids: CASSFSGYSGANVLTF. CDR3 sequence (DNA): TGTGCCAGCAGCTTTAGCGGGTACTCTGGGGCCAACGTCCTGACTTTC.